Below, 26 T cell receptor beta chains from the same sample are listed, as sequenced in a study of blood T cell repertoires in COVID-19. Sequencing used immunoSEQ multiplex PCR; TCRdb keeps in-frame clones, though not all of them. The data contain over 200,000 clones, about 86% of them singletons. Sequencing was carried out using PBMCs or T cells enriched from blood (not recorded which). These receptors all stem from a woman aged 50 to 60 in a cohort exposed to, infected with or recovered from COVID-19 (not recorded which).

Only one count was recorded for this clone. V gene TRBV18 combines with J gene TRBJ1-1; D remains ambiguous. The CDR3 has 13 residues. Trimming took off 2 bases at V and 10 bases at J, with 14 bases between the two ends. CDR1 is KGHSH, CDR2 LQKENI, per germline. The CDR3 region has the DNA TGTGCCAGCTCACCAGCTGAGGGCCCTGGAGCTTTCTTT. This translates into CASSPAEGPGAFF.

The chain carries TRBV13 and TRBJ1-6; a possible D gene is TRBD1 (6 bases). CDR1 is PRHDT and CDR2 is FYEKMQ in the germline V gene (reference sequence). V was trimmed by 7 bases and J by 7 bases, leaving 11 bases between them. This CDR3 is built from 13 residues. The CDR3 DNA is TGTGCCAGCAAGGGGGAAGGAAATTCACCCCTCCACTTT. Translated: CASKGEGNSPLHF.

The chain employs TRBV3-1 (or the pseudogene TRBV3-2) and TRBJ1-2; possible D gene TRBD1, 5 bases. This CDR3 region has 16 residues. The V gene's germline CDR1 is LGHDT and CDR2 YNNKEL (reference sequence). The V and J ends lost 1 base and 4 bases respectively, with 16 bases between them. CDR3 nucleotide sequence: TGTGCCAGCAGCCAAGTTTCCGGACAAAAGATCTATGGCTACACCTTC. Translating it yields CASSQVSGQKIYGYTF.

The chain recombines TRBV2 with TRBJ2-7, with D possibly TRBD2 on 5 matching bases. CDR1 and CDR2 (germline): SNHLY, FYNNEI. This CDR3 has 13 residues. With 6 bases removed from V and 5 bases from J, the gap between germline ends came to 14 bases. CDR3 in amino acids: CASRAGVSHEQYF. The CDR3 DNA reads TGTGCCAGCAGGGCCGGGGTTTCCCACGAGCAGTACTTC.

The chain is built from TRBV10-2 and TRBJ1-4, with 8 bases fitting TRBD1. With V trimmed by 2 bases and J by 5 bases, 1 base remained unmatched. The CDR3 covers 14 residues. Germline V lookup: CDR1 WSHSY, CDR2 SAAADI. CDR3 amino acids: CASSEGQGNEKLFF. Here the CDR3 DNA reads TGCGCCAGCAGTGAGGGACAGGGAAATGAAAAACTGTTTTTT.

The chain carries TRBV7-2 and TRBJ1-6, with TRBD1 matching over 9 bases. With V trimmed by 3 bases and J by 9 bases, 6 bases remained unmatched. Germline V CDR1 and CDR2: SGHTA, FQGNSA. The CDR3 is 15 residues long. The CDR3 nucleotides read TGTGCCAGCAGCTTTTCTGGACAGGGGATTTCACCCCTCCACTTT. It yields the protein CASSFSGQGISPLHF. The full variable domain, in which reference TRBV7-2 and TRBJ1-6 provide the parts outside the CDR3, is GAGVSQSPSNKVTEKGKDVELRCDPISGHTALYWYRQSLGQGLEFLIYFQGNSAPDKSGLPSDRFSAERTGGSVSTLTIQRTQQEDSAVYLCASSFSGQGISPLHFGNGTRLTVT.

The CDR3 region has the DNA TGTGCCAGCAGCGTAGGCCCAGGGGGTTATGCTGAAGCTTTCTTT. This sequence encodes CASSVGPGGYAEAFF. The chain uses TRBV9 and TRBJ1-1; 7 bases match TRBD1. The length of the CDR3 is 15 residues. Unmatched junction bases numbered 8, after V lost 0 bases and J lost 6 bases. The germline gives CDR1 SGDLS, CDR2 YYNGEE.

This sequence joins TRBV7-8 and TRBJ1-1, with 8 bases lining up with TRBD1. This CDR3 is 15 amino acids long. Germline V gene sequence: CDR1 SGHVS, CDR2 FQNEAQ. J was trimmed by 1 base and V by 5 bases; bases with no gene match: 6. The CDR3 spells CASSQGAGENTEAFF. In DNA, the CDR3 is TGTGCCAGCAGCCAGGGGGCCGGGGAGAACACTGAAGCTTTCTTT.

This rearrangement joins TRBV18 to TRBJ1-1, with D tentatively TRBD1 (5 bases). Trimming took off 4 bases at V and 8 bases at J, with 14 bases between the two ends. The germline gives CDR1 KGHSH, CDR2 LQKENI. This CDR3 spans 13 amino acids. The chain's CDR3 is CASSRDRTEEAFF. The CDR3 coding sequence is TGTGCCAGCTCACGCGACAGAACCGAGGAAGCTTTCTTT.

The gene calls are TRBV19 and TRBJ1-5; D is unclear. The CDR3 loop spans 15 amino acids. V was trimmed by 4 bases and J by 0 bases, leaving 10 bases between them. The germline V gene encodes CDR1 LNHDA and CDR2 SQIVND (reference sequence). The CDR3 reads CASSTFGSSNQPQHF. In DNA form, the CDR3 reads TGTGCCAGTAGTACATTTGGTAGTAGCAATCAGCCCCAGCATTTT.

This clone was found once. This chain joins TRBV10-3 and TRBJ1-5; D not resolved. From germline, CDR1 is ENHRY and CDR2 SYGVKD. CDR3 length: 14 residues. V shed 8 bases and J shed 0 bases, with 11 bases lying between them. The CDR3 loop reads CAIGQNYSNQPQHF. The DNA for the CDR3 is TGTGCCATCGGGCAGAATTATAGCAATCAGCCCCAGCATTTT.

The chain joins TRBV4-1 to TRBJ1-3; D is ambiguous. The germline gives CDR1 MGHRA, CDR2 YSYEKL. The CDR3 covers 16 residues. V was clipped by 0 bases and J by 0 bases, with 9 bases between them. CDR3 coding DNA: TGCGCCAGCAGCCAAGACCGCAGAGGCTCTGGAAACACCATATATTTT. It translates to CASSQDRRGSGNTIYF.

The genes are TRBV5-1 and TRBJ1-2; TRBD1 might be the D (6 bases). The germline V gene encodes CDR1 SGHRS and CDR2 YFSETQ. V was pared by 0 bases and J by 4 bases, with 13 bases between. The CDR3 has 15 amino acids. The CDR3 nucleotides are TGCGCCAGCAGCTTGGCTCAGGGGAGAATCTATGGCTACACCTTC. Translated, it gives CASSLAQGRIYGYTF.

The chain uses TRBV12-3 or TRBV12-4 and TRBJ1-2; a weak D match, TRBD1 (6 bases). The CDR3 loop spans 12 amino acids. The V and J ends lost 6 bases and 7 bases respectively, with 12 bases between them. For the CDR3, the DNA is TGTGCCAGCAGCAGGGGTGGTGCTGGCTACACCTTC. Translating gives CASSRGGAGYTF.

This clone is a singleton in its sample. The chain links TRBV21-1 to TRBJ1-4. TRBV21-1 is recorded as a pseudogene. This CDR3 has 16 amino acids. The CDR3 DNA follows: TGTGCCAGCAGCAAGATCGTGCGACTGACTAATGAAAAACTGTTTTTT. This gives the protein CASSKIVRLTNEKLFF.

The chain combines TRBV3-1 (or the pseudogene TRBV3-2) with TRBJ1-6; D is possibly TRBD1 (5 bases). Looked up from germline, CDR1 is LGHDT and CDR2 is YNNKEL (reference sequence). There are 21 residues in the CDR3. Deletions cut 0 bases from V and 6 bases from J, with 27 bases between. CDR3 sequence (DNA): TGTGCCAGCAGCCAAGATCGTGAGGGTGGGGGAGGTATAGGGTGTAATTCACCCCTCCACTTT. Protein: CASSQDREGGGGIGCNSPLHF.

The chain couples TRBV11-2 to TRBJ1-6; D is unresolved. In germline, CDR1 is SGHAT, CDR2 FQNNGV. The CDR3 length is 13 residues. The V gene lost 5 bases and the J gene lost 10 bases, with 12 bases spanning the gap. The chain's CDR3 is CASSRDSGSPLHF. In DNA, the CDR3 is TGTGCCAGCAGCCGAGACTCGGGGTCACCCCTCCACTTT.

The rearrangement links TRBV5-1 to TRBJ2-5; D remains ambiguous. The germline gives CDR1 SGHRS, CDR2 YFSETQ. This CDR3 has 12 amino acids. The V and J ends lost 1 base and 5 bases respectively, with 6 bases between them. The CDR3: CASSLNLETQYF. The CDR3 nucleotides read TGCGCCAGCAGCTTGAATCTCGAGACCCAGTACTTC.

The chain joins TRBV5-1 to TRBJ1-1; D is unclear. CDR3 length: 14 residues. From germline, CDR1 is SGHRS and CDR2 YFSETQ. Deletions cut 5 bases from V and 0 bases from J, with 11 bases between. Here the CDR3 DNA reads TGCGCCAGCAGATCCCGGACTTTGAACACTGAAGCTTTCTTT. Translation: CASRSRTLNTEAFF.

V gene TRBV9 combines with J gene TRBJ1-2; D gene ambiguous. Trimming took off 0 bases at V and 3 bases at J, with 15 bases between the two ends. Looked up from germline, CDR1 is SGDLS and CDR2 is YYNGEE. The CDR3 totals 16 residues. CDR3 coding DNA: TGTGCCAGCAGCGTAGGGGGAGATCCCCGTGACTATGGCTACACCTTC. Translating it yields CASSVGGDPRDYGYTF. The variable domain in full, completed from reference TRBV9 and TRBJ1-2, reads DSGVTQTPKHLITATGQRVTLRCSPRSGDLSVYWYQQSLDQGLQFLIQYYNGEERAKGNILERFSAQQFPDLHSELNLSSLELGDSALYFCASSVGGDPRDYGYTFGSGTRLTVV.

The rearrangement uses TRBV12-3 or TRBV12-4 and TRBJ1-2; D is uncertain. Between the trimmed V and J ends, which lost 6 bases and 8 bases, there was a span of 13 bases. The CDR3 is made up of 12 amino acids. The CDR3 bases are TGTGCCAGCAGCCCCTTTGGGCGAGGCTACACCTTC. Protein: CASSPFGRGYTF.

Only a few counts were recorded for this clone. The chain carries TRBV7-2 and TRBJ1-5; 10 bases are a match to TRBD1. This CDR3 has 17 residues. V lost 5 bases to trimming and J lost 3 bases; unmatched junction nucleotides: 10. From germline, CDR1 is SGHTA and CDR2 FQGNSA. The DNA of the CDR3 is TGTGCCAGCAGCCAAAGGGCCGGGACAGGGGCCAATCAGCCCCAGCATTTT. Protein: CASSQRAGTGANQPQHF.

This clone has a single count. The chain employs TRBV5-4 and TRBJ2-5; D remains unclear. The CDR3 consists of 15 residues. Trimming took off 0 bases at V and 5 bases at J, with 14 bases between the two ends. Germline V gene data show CDR1 as SGHNT and CDR2 as YYREEE (reference sequence). CDR3 region: CASSLAGSGGETQYF. The CDR3 DNA sequence: TGTGCCAGCAGCTTGGCCGGGTCCGGCGGTGAGACCCAGTACTTC.

The chain couples TRBV5-5 to TRBJ1-3; D perhaps matches TRBD1 (5 bases). V was cut by 0 bases and J by 0 bases, with 16 bases left in between. The germline gives CDR1 SGHKS, CDR2 YYEKEE (reference sequence). CDR3 size: 18 residues. CDR3 region: CASSLVAGQRGSGNTIYF. The CDR3, as DNA: TGTGCCAGCAGCTTGGTCGCAGGACAACGCGGCTCTGGAAACACCATATATTTT. Complete variable domain (other parts from reference TRBV5-5 and TRBJ1-3): DAGVTQSPTHLIKTRGQQVTLRCSPISGHKSVSWYQQVLGQGPQFIFQYYEKEERGRGNFPDRFSARQFPNYSSELNVNALLLGDSALYLCASSLVAGQRGSGNTIYFGEGSWLTVV.

The genes are TRBV18 and TRBJ1-2; unclear D gene. Germline V gene sequence: CDR1 KGHSH, CDR2 LQKENI. The CDR3 extends over 13 amino acids. V was shortened by 3 bases and J by 7 bases, with 12 bases between the two germline ends. The CDR3 bases are TGTGCCAGCTCACCCGTTTCCGCGCGTGGCTACACCTTC. It translates to CASSPVSARGYTF.

The genes are TRBV9 and TRBJ1-5, with TRBD1 as a possible D gene (5 bases). V lost 0 bases to trimming and J lost 3 bases, with 10 bases between them. The germline gives CDR1 SGDLS, CDR2 YYNGEE. CDR3 length: 15 residues. The CDR3 sequence: CASSVGSGINQPQHF. The CDR3 DNA sequence: TGTGCCAGCAGCGTAGGATCAGGGATCAATCAGCCCCAGCATTTT.